The 2 T cell receptor beta chains below were found in one sample sequenced in a study of T cell responses to AZD1222 COVID-19 vaccine. The method was immunoSEQ multiplex PCR; TCRdb's version includes in-frame clones alone and lacks a portion of them. The sample carries roughly 35,000 clones, 86% recorded once. The sequences come from peripheral blood, collected 28 days after the second AZD1222 dose. These receptors were taken from an adult who received the AZD1222 COVID-19 vaccine.

The chain uses TRBV10-1 and TRBJ2-3, with unresolved D. The CDR3 loop spans 12 amino acids. Germline V gene sequence: CDR1 WNHNN, CDR2 SYGVQD (reference sequence). Trimming took off 4 bases at V and 6 bases at J, with 8 bases between the two ends. DNA for the CDR3: TGCGCCAGCAGTGCTTTCCTCGATACGCAGTATTTT. Its translation is CASSAFLDTQYF.

The chain recombines TRBV5-1 with TRBJ2-7; TRBD1 agrees at 11 bases. V was clipped by 2 bases and J by 5 bases; unmatched bases: 3. The CDR3 sequence is 14 residues long. Per germline, CDR1 SGHRS and CDR2 YFSETQ. CDR3 amino acids: CASSLGQGAHEQYF. CDR3 nucleotides: TGCGCCAGCAGCTTAGGACAGGGGGCCCACGAGCAGTACTTC.